The clone carrying this T cell receptor (beta chain) is termed medium-sized. The record originates from a study of early T cells in non-severe SARS-CoV-2 infection. Study-level background: Sequencing used unsorted whole-blood bulk RNA, so chains lack pairing.

This CDR3 is built from 15 residues. CDR1 and CDR2 (germline): MDHEN, SYDVKM. The V and J ends lost 3 bases and 4 bases respectively, with 13 bases between them. Researchers tagged individual cDNA molecules with unique molecular identifiers. TCRdb recomputed calls from the 5' RACE reads with MiXCR, one row per CDR3 protein. The repertoire holds 46,000 or so distinct CDR3 sequences, with roughly 7% as singletons. This receptor was identified in an adult who was a healthcare worker with PCR-confirmed SARS-CoV-2 infection or an uninfected control (not recorded which). The sequencing sample was made of whole blood. The chain is built from TRBV28 and TRBJ2-1, with D unclear. This CDR3 reads CASSLFSDQYNEQFF. In nucleotides, the CDR3 is TGTGCCAGCAGTTTGTTCTCAGATCAGTACAATGAGCAGTTCTTC.